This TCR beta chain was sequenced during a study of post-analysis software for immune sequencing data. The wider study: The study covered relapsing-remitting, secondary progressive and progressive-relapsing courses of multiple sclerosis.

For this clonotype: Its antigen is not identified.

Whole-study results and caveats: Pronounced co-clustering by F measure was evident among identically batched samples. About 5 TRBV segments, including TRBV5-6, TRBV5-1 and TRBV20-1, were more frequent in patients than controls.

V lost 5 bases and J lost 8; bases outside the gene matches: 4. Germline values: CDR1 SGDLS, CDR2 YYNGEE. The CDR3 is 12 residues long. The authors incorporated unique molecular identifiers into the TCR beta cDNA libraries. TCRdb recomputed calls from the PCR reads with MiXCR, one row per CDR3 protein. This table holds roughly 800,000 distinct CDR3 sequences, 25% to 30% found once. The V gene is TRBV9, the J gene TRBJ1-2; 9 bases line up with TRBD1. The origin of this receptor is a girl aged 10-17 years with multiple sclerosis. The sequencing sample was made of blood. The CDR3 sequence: CASRRTGAGYTF. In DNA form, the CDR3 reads TGTGCCAGCAGACGGACAGGGGCGGGCTACACCTTC.